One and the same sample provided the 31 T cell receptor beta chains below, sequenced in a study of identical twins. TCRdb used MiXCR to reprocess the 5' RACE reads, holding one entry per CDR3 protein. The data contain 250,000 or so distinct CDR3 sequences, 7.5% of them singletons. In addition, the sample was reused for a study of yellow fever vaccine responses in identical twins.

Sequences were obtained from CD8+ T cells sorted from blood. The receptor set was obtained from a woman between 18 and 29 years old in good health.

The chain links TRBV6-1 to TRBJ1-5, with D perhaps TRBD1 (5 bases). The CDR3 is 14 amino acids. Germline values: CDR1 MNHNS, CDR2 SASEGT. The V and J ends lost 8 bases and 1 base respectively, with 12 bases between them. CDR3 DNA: TGTGCCAGCTGGCCTGAGGGGAGCAATCAGCCCCAGCATTTT. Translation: CASWPEGSNQPQHF.

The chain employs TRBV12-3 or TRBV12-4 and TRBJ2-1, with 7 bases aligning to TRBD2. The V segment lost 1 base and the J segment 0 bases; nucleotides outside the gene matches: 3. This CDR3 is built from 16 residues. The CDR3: CASSLGGGISYNEQFF. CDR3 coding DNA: TGTGCCAGCAGTTTAGGGGGGGGGATCTCCTACAATGAGCAGTTCTTC.

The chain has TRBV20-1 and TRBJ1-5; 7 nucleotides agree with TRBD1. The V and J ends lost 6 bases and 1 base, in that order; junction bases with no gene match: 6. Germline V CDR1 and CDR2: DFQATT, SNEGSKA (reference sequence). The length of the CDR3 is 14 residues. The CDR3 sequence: CSALQGESNQPQHF. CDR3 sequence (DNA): TGCAGTGCCCTGCAGGGGGAGAGCAATCAGCCCCAGCATTTT.

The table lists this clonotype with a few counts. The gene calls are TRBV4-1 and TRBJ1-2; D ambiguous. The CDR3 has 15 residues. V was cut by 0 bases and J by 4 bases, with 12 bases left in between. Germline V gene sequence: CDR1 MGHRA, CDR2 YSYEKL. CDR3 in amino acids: CASSQDPSPGYGYTF. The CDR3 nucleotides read TGCGCCAGCAGCCAAGACCCTTCTCCCGGCTATGGCTACACCTTC.

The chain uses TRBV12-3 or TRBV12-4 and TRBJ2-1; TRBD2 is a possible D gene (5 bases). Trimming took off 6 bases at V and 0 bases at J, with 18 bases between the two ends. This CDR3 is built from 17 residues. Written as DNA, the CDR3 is TGTGCCAGCAGCTCGAGGTGGGGTGGGAGCTCCTACAATGAGCAGTTCTTC. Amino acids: CASSSRWGGSSYNEQFF.

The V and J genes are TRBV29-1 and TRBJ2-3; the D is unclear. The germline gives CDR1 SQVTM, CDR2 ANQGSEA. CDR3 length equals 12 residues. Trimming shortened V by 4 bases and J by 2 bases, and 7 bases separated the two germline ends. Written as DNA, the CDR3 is TGCAGCGTTGGGGGAATCACAGATACGCAGTATTTT. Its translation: CSVGGITDTQYF.

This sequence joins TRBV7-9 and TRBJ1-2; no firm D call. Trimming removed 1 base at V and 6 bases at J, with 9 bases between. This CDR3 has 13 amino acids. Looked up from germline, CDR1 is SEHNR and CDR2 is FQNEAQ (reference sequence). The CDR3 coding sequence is TGTGCCAGCAGCTTAGGGTCATCAAATGGCTACACCTTC. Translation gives CASSLGSSNGYTF.

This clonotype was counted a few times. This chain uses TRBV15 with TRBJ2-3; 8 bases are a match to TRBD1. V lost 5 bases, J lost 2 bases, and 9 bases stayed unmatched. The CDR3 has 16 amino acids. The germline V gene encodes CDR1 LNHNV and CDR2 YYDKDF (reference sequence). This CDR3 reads CATSAHRGVITDTQYF. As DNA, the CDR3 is TGTGCCACCAGCGCACACAGGGGGGTTATCACAGATACGCAGTATTTT.

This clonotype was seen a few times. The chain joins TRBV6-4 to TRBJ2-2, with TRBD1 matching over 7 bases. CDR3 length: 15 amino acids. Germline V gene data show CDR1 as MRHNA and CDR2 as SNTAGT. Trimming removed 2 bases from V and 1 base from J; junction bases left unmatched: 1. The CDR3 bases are TGTGCCAGCAGTGACACAGGGGAGAACACCGGGGAGCTGTTTTTT. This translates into CASSDTGENTGELFF.

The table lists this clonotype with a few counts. The chain's CDR3 is CASSPGQSFNQPQHF. Here the CDR3 DNA reads TGTGCCAGCAGCCCCGGACAGAGCTTCAATCAGCCCCAGCATTTT. The rearrangement joins TRBV27 to TRBJ1-5; possibly TRBD1 for D (6 bases). V lost 6 bases and J 3 bases, leaving 15 bases between the germline ends. This CDR3 is built from 15 residues. The germline CDR1 and CDR2 sequences are MNHEY and SMNVEV (reference sequence).

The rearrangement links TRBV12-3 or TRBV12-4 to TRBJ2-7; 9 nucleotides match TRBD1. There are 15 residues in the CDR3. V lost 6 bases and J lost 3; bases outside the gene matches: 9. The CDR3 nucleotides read TGTGCCAGCAGATCCCGGACAGGGGTGGGCTACGAGCAGTACTTC. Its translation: CASRSRTGVGYEQYF.

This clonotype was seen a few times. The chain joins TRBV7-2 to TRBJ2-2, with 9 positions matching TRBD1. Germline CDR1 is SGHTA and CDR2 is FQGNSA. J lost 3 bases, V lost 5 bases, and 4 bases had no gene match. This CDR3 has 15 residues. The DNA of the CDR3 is TGTGCCAGCAGCCCGACAGGGGGGCACACCGGGGAGCTGTTTTTT. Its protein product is CASSPTGGHTGELFF.

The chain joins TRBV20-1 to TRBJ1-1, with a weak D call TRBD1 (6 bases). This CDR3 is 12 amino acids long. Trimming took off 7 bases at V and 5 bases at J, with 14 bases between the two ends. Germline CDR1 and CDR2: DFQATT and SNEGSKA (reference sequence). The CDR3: CSGTPQGTEAFF. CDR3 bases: TGCAGTGGGACGCCGCAGGGGACTGAAGCTTTCTTT.

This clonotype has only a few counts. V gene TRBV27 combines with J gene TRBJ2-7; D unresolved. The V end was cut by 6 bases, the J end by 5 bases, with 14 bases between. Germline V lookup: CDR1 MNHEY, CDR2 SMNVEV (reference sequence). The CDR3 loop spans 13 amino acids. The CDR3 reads CASSTPARHEQYF. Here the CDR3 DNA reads TGTGCCAGCAGCACGCCAGCTCGGCACGAGCAGTACTTC.

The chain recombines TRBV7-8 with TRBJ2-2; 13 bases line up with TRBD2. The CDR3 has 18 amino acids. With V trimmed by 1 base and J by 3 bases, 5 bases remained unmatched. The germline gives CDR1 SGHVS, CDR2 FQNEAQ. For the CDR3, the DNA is TGTGCCAGCAGCTTAGGGACTAGCGGGAGTGGGGACACCGGGGAGCTGTTTTTT. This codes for CASSLGTSGSGDTGELFF. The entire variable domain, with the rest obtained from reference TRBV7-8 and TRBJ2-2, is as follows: GAGVSQSPRYKVAKRGQDVALRCDPISGHVSLFWYQQALGQGPEFLTYFQNEAQLDKSGLPSDRFFAERPEGSVSTLKIQRTQQEDSAVYLCASSLGTSGSGDTGELFFGEGSRLTVL.

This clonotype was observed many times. The CDR3 DNA sequence: TGCGCCAGCAGCCACCAGGGACAGTTCTATGGCTACACCTTC. Translating gives CASSHQGQFYGYTF. The chain combines TRBV4-1 with TRBJ1-2; 7 bases are a match to TRBD1. Germline trimming cut 3 bases from V and 4 bases from J; bases unmatched to any gene: 5. The CDR3 is 14 residues long. Looked up from germline, CDR1 is MGHRA and CDR2 is YSYEKL.

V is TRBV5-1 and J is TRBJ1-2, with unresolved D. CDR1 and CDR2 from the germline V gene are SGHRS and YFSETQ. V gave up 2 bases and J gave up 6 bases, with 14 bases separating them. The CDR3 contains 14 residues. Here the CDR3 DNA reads TGCGCCAGCAGCTTTGTGGCCAGAGAGAATGGCTACACCTTC. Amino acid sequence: CASSFVARENGYTF.

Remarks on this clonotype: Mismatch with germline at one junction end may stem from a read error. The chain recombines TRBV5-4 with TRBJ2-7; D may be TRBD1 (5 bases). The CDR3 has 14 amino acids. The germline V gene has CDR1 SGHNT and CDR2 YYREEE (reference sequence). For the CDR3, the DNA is TGTGCCAGCAGCTTGGATGGGCGGATCAGGGTTCCTCACTTC. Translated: CASSLDGRIRVPHF.

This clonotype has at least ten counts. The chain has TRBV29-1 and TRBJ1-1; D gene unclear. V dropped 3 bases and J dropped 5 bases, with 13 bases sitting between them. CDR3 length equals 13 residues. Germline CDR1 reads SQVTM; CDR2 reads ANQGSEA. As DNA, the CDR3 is TGCAGCGTTGACCCCTCACCGGGGACTGAAGCTTTCTTT. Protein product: CSVDPSPGTEAFF.

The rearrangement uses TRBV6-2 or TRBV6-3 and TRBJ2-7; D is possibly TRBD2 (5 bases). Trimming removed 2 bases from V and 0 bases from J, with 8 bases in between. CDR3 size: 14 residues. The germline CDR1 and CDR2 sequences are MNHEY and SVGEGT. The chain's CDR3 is CASSYGLASYEQYV. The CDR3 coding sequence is TGTGCCAGCAGTTACGGCCTAGCCTCCTACGAGCAGTACGTC.

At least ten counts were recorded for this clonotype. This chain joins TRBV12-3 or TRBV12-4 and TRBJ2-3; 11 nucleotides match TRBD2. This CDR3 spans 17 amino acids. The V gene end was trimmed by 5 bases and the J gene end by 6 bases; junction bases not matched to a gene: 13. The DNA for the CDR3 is TGTGCCAGCAGTGTCGGGGTAGCGGGGGGGCCTTACGATACGCAGTATTTT. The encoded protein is CASSVGVAGGPYDTQYF.

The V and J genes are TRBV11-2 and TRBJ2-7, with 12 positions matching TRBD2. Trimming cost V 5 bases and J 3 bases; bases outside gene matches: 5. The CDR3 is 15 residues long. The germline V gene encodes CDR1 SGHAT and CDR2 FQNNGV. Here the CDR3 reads CASSVWTSGNYEQYF. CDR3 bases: TGTGCCAGCAGCGTTTGGACTAGCGGGAACTACGAGCAGTACTTC.

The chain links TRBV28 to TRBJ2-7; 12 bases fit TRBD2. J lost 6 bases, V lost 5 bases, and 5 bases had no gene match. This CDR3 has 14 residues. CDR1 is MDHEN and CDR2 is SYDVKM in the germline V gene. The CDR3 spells CASSPGTSGSEQYV. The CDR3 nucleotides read TGTGCCAGCAGTCCGGGGACTAGCGGGTCCGAGCAGTACGTC.

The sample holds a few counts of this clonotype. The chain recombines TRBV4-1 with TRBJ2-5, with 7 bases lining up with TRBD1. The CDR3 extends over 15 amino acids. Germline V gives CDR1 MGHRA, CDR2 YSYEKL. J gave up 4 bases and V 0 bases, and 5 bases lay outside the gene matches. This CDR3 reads CASSQDSNRGETQYF. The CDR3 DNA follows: TGCGCCAGCAGCCAAGATTCAAACAGGGGAGAGACCCAGTACTTC.

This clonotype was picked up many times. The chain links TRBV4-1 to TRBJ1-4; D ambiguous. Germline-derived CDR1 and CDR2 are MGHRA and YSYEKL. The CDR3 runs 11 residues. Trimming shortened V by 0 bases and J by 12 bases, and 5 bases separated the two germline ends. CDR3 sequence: CASSQDSQLFF. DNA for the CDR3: TGCGCCAGCAGCCAAGACAGTCAACTGTTTTTT.

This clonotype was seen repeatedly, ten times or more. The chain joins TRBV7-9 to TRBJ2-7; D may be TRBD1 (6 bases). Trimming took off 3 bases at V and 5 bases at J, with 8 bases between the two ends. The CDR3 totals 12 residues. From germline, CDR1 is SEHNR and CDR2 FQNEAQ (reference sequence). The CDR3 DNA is TGTGCCAGCAGCTTTCAGGGGAACGAGCAGTACTTC. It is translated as CASSFQGNEQYF. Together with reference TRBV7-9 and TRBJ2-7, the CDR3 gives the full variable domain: DTGVSQNPRHKITKRGQNVTFRCDPISEHNRLYWYRQTLGQGPEFLTYFQNEAQLEKSRLLSDRFSAERPKGSFSTLEIQRTEQGDSAMYLCASSFQGNEQYFGPGTRLTVT.

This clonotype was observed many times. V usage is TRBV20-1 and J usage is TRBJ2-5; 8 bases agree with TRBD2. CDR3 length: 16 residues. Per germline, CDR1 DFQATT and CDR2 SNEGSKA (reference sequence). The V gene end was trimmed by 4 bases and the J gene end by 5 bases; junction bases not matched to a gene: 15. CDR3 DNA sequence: TGCAGTGCTACCCCCGAGGGGACTAGATACGGGGAGACCCAGTACTTC. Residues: CSATPEGTRYGETQYF.

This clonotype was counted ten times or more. The DNA of the CDR3 is TGCGCCAGCAGCCAAGATTGGGGGGCGGATGCTTTCTTT. Its translation: CASSQDWGADAFF. The chain employs TRBV4-1 and TRBJ1-1; TRBD1 might be the D (6 bases). Germline V CDR1 and CDR2: MGHRA, YSYEKL. Deletions cut 0 bases from V and 11 bases from J, with 13 bases between. This CDR3 has 13 amino acids.

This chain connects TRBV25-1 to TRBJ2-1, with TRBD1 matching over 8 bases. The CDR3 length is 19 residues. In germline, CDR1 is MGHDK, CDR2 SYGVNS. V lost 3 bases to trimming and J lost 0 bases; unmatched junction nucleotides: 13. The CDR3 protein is CASSDQDRAGKSSYNEQFF. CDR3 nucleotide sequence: TGTGCCAGCAGTGATCAGGACAGGGCGGGAAAAAGCTCCTACAATGAGCAGTTCTTC.

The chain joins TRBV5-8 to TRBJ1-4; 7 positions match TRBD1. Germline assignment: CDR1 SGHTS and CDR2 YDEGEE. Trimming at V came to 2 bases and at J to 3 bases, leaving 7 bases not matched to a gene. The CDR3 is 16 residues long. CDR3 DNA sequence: TGTGCCAGCAGCTTACAAAACAGGGGCCCTAATGAAAAACTGTTTTTT. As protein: CASSLQNRGPNEKLFF.

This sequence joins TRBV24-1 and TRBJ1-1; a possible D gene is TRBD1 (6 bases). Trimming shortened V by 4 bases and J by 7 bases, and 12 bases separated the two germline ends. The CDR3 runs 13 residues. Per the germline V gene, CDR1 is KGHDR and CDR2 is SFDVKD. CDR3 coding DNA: TGTGCCACCAGTGACGGCACAGGGCGTGAAGCTTTCTTT. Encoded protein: CATSDGTGREAFF.